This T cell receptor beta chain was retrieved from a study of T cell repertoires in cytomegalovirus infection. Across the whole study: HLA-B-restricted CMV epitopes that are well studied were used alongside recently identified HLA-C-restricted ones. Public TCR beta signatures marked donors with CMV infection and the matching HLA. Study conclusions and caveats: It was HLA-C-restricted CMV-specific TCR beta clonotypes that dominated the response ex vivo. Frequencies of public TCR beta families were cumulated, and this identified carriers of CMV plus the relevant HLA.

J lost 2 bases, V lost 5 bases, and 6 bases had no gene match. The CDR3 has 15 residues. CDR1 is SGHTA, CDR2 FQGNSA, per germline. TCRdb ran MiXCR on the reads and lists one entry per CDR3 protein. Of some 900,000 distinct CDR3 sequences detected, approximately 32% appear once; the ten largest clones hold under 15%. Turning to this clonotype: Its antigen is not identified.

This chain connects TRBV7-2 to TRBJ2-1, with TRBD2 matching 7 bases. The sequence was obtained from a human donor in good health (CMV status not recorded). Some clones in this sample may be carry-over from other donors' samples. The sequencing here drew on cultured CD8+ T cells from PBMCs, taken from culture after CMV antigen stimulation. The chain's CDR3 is CASSGPAGAYNEQFF. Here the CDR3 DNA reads TGTGCCAGCAGCGGCCCGGCGGGGGCCTACAATGAGCAGTTCTTC.